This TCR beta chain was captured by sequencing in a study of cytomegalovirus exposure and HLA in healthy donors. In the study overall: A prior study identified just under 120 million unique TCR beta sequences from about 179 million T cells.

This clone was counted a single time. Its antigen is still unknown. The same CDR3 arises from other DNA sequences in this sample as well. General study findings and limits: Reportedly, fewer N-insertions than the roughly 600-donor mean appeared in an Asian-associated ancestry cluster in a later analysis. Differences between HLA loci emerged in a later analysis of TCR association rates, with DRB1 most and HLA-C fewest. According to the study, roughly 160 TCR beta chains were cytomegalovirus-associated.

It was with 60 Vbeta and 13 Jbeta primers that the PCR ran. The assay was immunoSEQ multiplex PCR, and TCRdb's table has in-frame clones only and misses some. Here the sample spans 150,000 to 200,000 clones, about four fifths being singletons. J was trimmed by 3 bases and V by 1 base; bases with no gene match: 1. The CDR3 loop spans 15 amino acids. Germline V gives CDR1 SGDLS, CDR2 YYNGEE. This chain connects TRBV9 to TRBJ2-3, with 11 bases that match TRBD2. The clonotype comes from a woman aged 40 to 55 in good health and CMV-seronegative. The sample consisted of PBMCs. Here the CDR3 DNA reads TGTGCCAGCAGCGTAACTAGCGGGAGAACAGATACGCAGTATTTT. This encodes CASSVTSGRTDTQYF.